These T cell receptor beta chains were read from a single sample in a study of vaccination and CD4 T cells after COVID-19. Using its own MiXCR run on the PCR reads, TCRdb lists one record per CDR3 protein. The sample yields about 14,000 distinct CDR3 sequences, 55% seen once. What these receptors recognize is not known. Sequenced sample: CD4+ T cells from blood, cultured in vitro. The receptor set was obtained from a human donor who had recovered from COVID-19. The conserved cysteine and the conserved F or W are not part of the CDR3 here. The D gene is left open where the match is weak.

ASSRGPTGYEQY	.	TRBV14	TRBJ2-7
SAREFNGYT	.	TRBV20-1	TRBJ1-2
ASSLLLNNSPLH	.	TRBV28	TRBJ1-6
ASSEDYSSYNEQF	.	TRBV18	TRBJ2-1
ASSLDPGEYNEQF	.	TRBV5-5	TRBJ2-1
ASSSRFNEQF	.	TRBV11-2	TRBJ2-1
ASSIQGAHDGTQY	.	TRBV19	TRBJ2-5
ASRRRLINSPLH	.	TRBV27	TRBJ1-6
SARLAGGRYEQY	TRBD2	TRBV20-1	TRBJ2-7
ASSLHRGNSPLH	TRBD1	TRBV7-2	TRBJ1-6
ASSIDWEEGYT	.	TRBV19	TRBJ1-2
SAGTGDTTDTQY	TRBD1	TRBV20-1	TRBJ2-3
ASSEAGRPNQPQH	.	TRBV6-1	TRBJ1-5
SVEDTTDTQY	.	TRBV29-1	TRBJ2-3
ASSFLQGGRAF	.	TRBV12-3/TRBV12-4	TRBJ1-1
ASSIRGPSLSNQPQH	.	TRBV19	TRBJ1-5
ASASGTNNYEQY	TRBD2	TRBV6-1	TRBJ2-7
ATSRLAGSPYNEQF	TRBD2	TRBV15	TRBJ2-1
ASNRQGVADTQY	TRBD1	TRBV19	TRBJ2-3
AIRAAGQVNSPLH	TRBD1	TRBV10-3	TRBJ1-6
ASSQSNGDYGYT	.	TRBV4-2	TRBJ1-2
ASRPEVAYNEQF	.	TRBV5-1	TRBJ2-1
ASSYDSNYGYT	.	TRBV6-2/TRBV6-3	TRBJ1-2
ASSQVGTTTDTQY	.	TRBV4-1	TRBJ2-3
ATSDLNQPQH	.	TRBV24-1	TRBJ1-5
ASSLTGGEETQY	TRBD1	TRBV5-4	TRBJ2-5
ASRYTSGPYEQY	.	TRBV7-2	TRBJ2-7
SARRPENTEAF	.	TRBV20-1	TRBJ1-1